A selection of T cell receptor beta chains follows, all from one sample in a study of cytomegalovirus exposure and HLA in healthy donors. Generated by immunoSEQ multiplex PCR, the TCRdb table keeps only in-frame clones and is missing some. This sample yields 150,000 to 200,000 clones, of which roughly 80% are seen a single time; roughly 0.73% belongs to the top ten. Specimen: PBMCs. These receptors all come from a woman aged 18-29 years in good health and CMV-seronegative. CDR3s include the opening cysteine and the closing phenylalanine or tryptophan. A D gene is named only where the DNA matches it firmly. Where a row states a size, it is once, few, many or the class of an expanded clone; other rows omit it.

D	size	V	J	DNA	CDR3
TRBD1	NA	TRBV7-6	TRBJ2-7	TGTGCCAGCAGCTTAGCGATGGCCAGGGACAGCACCCACGAGCAGTACTTC	CASSLAMARDSTHEQYF
TRBD1	NA	TRBV27	TRBJ1-2	TGTGCCAGCAGTGACAGGGGCGGCTACGGCTACACCTTC	CASSDRGGYGYTF
NA	NA	TRBV6-1	TRBJ1-6	TGTGCCAGCAGTCCGAACGGGAGGAACTCACCCCTCCACTTT	CASSPNGRNSPLHF
NA	NA	TRBV6-5	TRBJ2-2	TGTGCCAGCATCTCGACAGCACCGAACACCGGGGAGCTGTTTTTT	CASISTAPNTGELFF
NA	NA	TRBV2	TRBJ1-2	TGTGCCAGCAGTGAAGCGTGGGGCCTGGGCTACACCTTC	CASSEAWGLGYTF
TRBD1	NA	TRBV5-1	TRBJ2-7	TGCGCCAGCAGCTTATCCGGGACAGGGGGCAACGAGCAGTACTTC	CASSLSGTGGNEQYF
TRBD2	NA	TRBV7-9	TRBJ2-1	TGTGCCAGCAGCCTGGGACTAGCGGGAGGCAGTGAGCAGTTCTTC	CASSLGLAGGSEQFF
NA	once	TRBV2	TRBJ2-4	TGTGCCAGCAGGACAGTACGGGGGAAAAACATTCAGTACTTC	CASRTVRGKNIQYF
NA	NA	TRBV2	TRBJ1-2	TGTGCCAGCAGTCGACGGGGTGAGGATGGCTACACCTTC	CASSRRGEDGYTF
TRBD1	NA	TRBV28	TRBJ2-5	TGTGCCAGCAGTAGAAGCGGGACAGGGACCCAAGAGACCCAGTACTTC	CASSRSGTGTQETQYF
NA	NA	TRBV30	TRBJ1-5	TGTGCCTGGGACTCGGGGACACATAATCAGCCCCAGCATTTT	CAWDSGTHNQPQHF
NA	NA	TRBV10-3	TRBJ2-7	TGTGCCATCAGTGAGTCGTCTCCAACCCCCCCAACATACGAGCAGTACTTC	CAISESSPTPPTYEQYF
NA	few	TRBV7-9	TRBJ1-1	TGTGCCAGCAGCCCACAGGGAATGGCGGGGGGGAACACTGAAGCTTTCTTT	CASSPQGMAGGNTEAFF
TRBD2	NA	TRBV6-1	TRBJ2-5	TGTGCCAGCAGTGAAATGGGACTAGCACCAGAGACCCAGTACTTC	CASSEMGLAPETQYF
NA	NA	TRBV6-5	TRBJ2-7	TGTGCCAGCAGGCCTACTCTAGCATACGAGCAGTACTTC	CASRPTLAYEQYF
NA	NA	TRBV5-6	TRBJ2-6	TGTGCCAGCAGCTTTGGGCAGGGGCTTGCTTCCGGGGCCAACGTCCTGACTTTC	CASSFGQGLASGANVLTF
NA	NA	TRBV9	TRBJ2-2	TGTGCCAGCAGCCCAGACGGGGAGGTCACCGGGGAGCTGTTTTTT	CASSPDGEVTGELFF
NA	NA	TRBV19	TRBJ1-5	TGTGCCAGTAGTATGACACCTTATAGCAATCAGCCCCAGCATTTT	CASSMTPYSNQPQHF
NA	NA	TRBV7-2	TRBJ2-5	TGTGCCAGCACCTCTGCCCGGGGAGAGACCCAGTACTTC	CASTSARGETQYF
NA	NA	TRBV28	TRBJ1-4	TGTGCCAGCAGTCTAATCTCCCAAGGGGGTGGGGAAAAACTGTTTTTT	CASSLISQGGGEKLFF
NA	NA	TRBV5-6	TRBJ1-6	TGTGCCAGCAGCTTGTCTTTCGGGAATTCACCCCTCCACTTT	CASSLSFGNSPLHF
TRBD1	NA	TRBV27	TRBJ1-2	TGTGCCAGCAGTTTACGACAGGGGGATGGCTACACCTTC	CASSLRQGDGYTF
TRBD1	NA	TRBV27	TRBJ2-7	TGTGCCAGCGGGCGACAGGGTCACGAGCAGTACTTC	CASGRQGHEQYF
TRBD2	NA	TRBV10-3	TRBJ2-7	TGTGCCATCATGGGAGGCGGGAGGACTCACGAGCAGTACTTC	CAIMGGGRTHEQYF
TRBD1	once	TRBV19	TRBJ1-1	TGTGCCAGTAGTATAGTGGACAGGGCGAACACTGAAGCTTTCTTT	CASSIVDRANTEAFF
TRBD2	few	TRBV18	TRBJ2-7	TGTGCCAGCTCACCAGAGACGGGAGGCCCCTACGAGCAGTACTTC	CASSPETGGPYEQYF
NA	NA	TRBV6-5	TRBJ1-1	TGTGCCAGCAGTTACCTAAGAGTAACTGAAGCTTTCTTT	CASSYLRVTEAFF
TRBD1	NA	TRBV7-9	TRBJ2-5	TGTGCCAGCAGCTTAGGGGACAGGGACCAAGAGACCCAGTACTTC	CASSLGDRDQETQYF
TRBD1	NA	TRBV7-6	TRBJ2-7	TGTGCCAGCAGCCGACAGACAGGGGCCTACGAGCAGTACTTC	CASSRQTGAYEQYF
NA	NA	TRBV12-1	TRBJ2-1	TGTGCCAGCAGCTCTGGCGGGGTCGCGGGGAATGAGCAGTTCTTC	CASSSGGVAGNEQFF
NA	NA	TRBV6-1	TRBJ1-1	TGTGCCAGCATACGAGGGGAAGCTTTCTTT	CASIRGEAFF
TRBD2	once	TRBV5-1	TRBJ2-1	TGCGCCAGCAGCTTGGAATGGCGGGAGGCCTCCTACAATGAGCAGTTCTTC	CASSLEWREASYNEQFF
NA	NA	TRBV14	TRBJ1-4	TGTGCCAGCAGCCGCAACGGAGGTGAAAAACTGTTTTTT	CASSRNGGEKLFF
TRBD1	NA	TRBV28	TRBJ1-5	TGTGCCAGCAGGGGGGGACAGGGAGGAAATCAGCCCCAGCATTTT	CASRGGQGGNQPQHF
NA	NA	TRBV27	TRBJ2-1	TGTGCCAGCAGTCCCATGGGGGGGGCCGGGAATGAGCAGTTCTTC	CASSPMGGAGNEQFF
NA	NA	TRBV5-1	TRBJ1-6	TGCGCCAGCATCGTGGCCCCCGGGTTACACCCCCTCCACTTT	CASIVAPGLHPLHF
NA	NA	TRBV4-1	TRBJ2-1	TGCGCCAGCAGCCACCTTGGGACTGCTTACAATGAGCAGTTCTTC	CASSHLGTAYNEQFF
NA	NA	TRBV15	TRBJ2-7	TGTGCCACCAGCAGAGAACGCCGAGAGGGCCGCTCCTACGAGCAGTACTTC	CATSRERREGRSYEQYF
NA	NA	TRBV28	TRBJ1-2	TGTGCCAGCAGTTTATGGTTGACAACCTCCAAAAATGGCTACACCTTC	CASSLWLTTSKNGYTF
NA	NA	TRBV27	TRBJ1-5	TGTGCCAGCAGTTTCCTGAATCAGCCCCAGCATTTT	CASSFLNQPQHF
TRBD1	few	TRBV5-1	TRBJ1-1	TGCGCCAGCAGCGGCGGGACAGTTGTTAACACTGAAGCTTTCTTT	CASSGGTVVNTEAFF
NA	NA	TRBV7-9	TRBJ1-3	TGTGCCAGCAGCCAGACAGCTTACTCTGGAAACACCATATATTTT	CASSQTAYSGNTIYF
NA	NA	TRBV4-2	TRBJ2-7	TGTGCCAGCAGCCAAGCTCCAGGGGATCCCTCCTACGAGCAGTACTTC	CASSQAPGDPSYEQYF
TRBD1	NA	TRBV29-1	TRBJ2-1	TGCAGCGTATACGGACAGGGGGCATACAATGAGCAGTTCTTC	CSVYGQGAYNEQFF
TRBD2	NA	TRBV5-1	TRBJ2-7	TGCGCCAGCAGCCTGACTAGCGGGACCTACGAGCAGTACTTC	CASSLTSGTYEQYF
NA	NA	TRBV7-2	TRBJ1-3	TGTGCCAGCAGCTCCAGGGCCTCTGGAAACACCATATATTTT	CASSSRASGNTIYF
NA	once	TRBV5-6	TRBJ2-2	TGTGCCAGCAGCTTGGACGGGGGAACCGGGGAGCTGTTTTTT	CASSLDGGTGELFF
TRBD2	NA	TRBV7-9	TRBJ2-1	TGTGCCAGCAGCTTAAATCCAGCGGGAGATCACAATGAGCAGTTCTTC	CASSLNPAGDHNEQFF
NA	NA	TRBV7-9	TRBJ1-5	TGTTCCAGCAGCTCCCTGAATCAGCCCCAGCATTTT	CSSSSLNQPQHF
TRBD1	NA	TRBV27	TRBJ2-2	TGTGCCAGCAATCCTTTTCCCCGACAGGGTCCCGGGGAGCTGTTTTTT	CASNPFPRQGPGELFF
NA	NA	TRBV9	TRBJ1-6	TGTGCCAGCAGCGCCGATGGGCATTCACCCCTCCACTTT	CASSADGHSPLHF